A single sample is the source of the 19 T cell receptor beta chains below, sequenced in a study of blood T cells in healthy people across ages. Combining a sample-barcoded 5' primer with a J-beta primer mix, a second PCR ran for roughly 7 to 12 cycles. In TCRdb, the 5' RACE reads were re-called with MiXCR into one record per CDR3 protein. This table has about 1.7 million distinct CDR3 sequences, roughly 28% appearing once. Input material: blood. The receptors originated from a woman younger than 45 in good health.

In regard to this clonotype: Possible read error: a much larger clone is one base away. V is TRBV20-1 and J is TRBJ2-1, with D tentatively TRBD2 (7 bases). The CDR3 spans 14 residues. CDR1 is DFQATT, CDR2 SNEGSKA, per germline (reference sequence). In DNA form, the CDR3 reads TGCAGTGCGGAAGGCGGGGGCCCATACAATGGGCAGTTCTTC. It codes for CSAEGGGPYNGQFF.

Comments on this clonotype: The junction does not match germline at one end; this may be a read error. This rearrangement joins TRBV3-1 to TRBJ1-4; no reliable D call. The CDR3 spans 15 residues. Germline lookup yields CDR1 LGHDT and CDR2 YNNKEL (reference sequence). The CDR3 region is CVSSLAVATNEKLFF. The CDR3 region has the DNA TGTGTCAGCAGCCTCGCGGTTGCAACTAATGAAAAACTGTTTTTT.

The rearrangement joins TRBV25-1 to TRBJ1-1; D uncertain. Germline loops: CDR1 MGHDK, CDR2 SYGVNS. Trimming stripped 6 bases from V and 10 bases from J, with 15 bases between. This CDR3 is 12 amino acids long. The CDR3 spells CASSEGPSGAFF. CDR3 coding DNA: TGTGCCAGCAGCGAAGGACCCAGTGGAGCTTTCTTT.

The chain uses TRBV12-3 or TRBV12-4 and TRBJ1-2; a possible D gene is TRBD1 (6 bases). The CDR3 covers 15 residues. The CDR3 DNA reads as TGTGCTTGTACCACAGGGTTCTTGCCTAGCCTGGGCTACACCTTC. Protein sequence: CACTTGFLPSLGYTF.

The chain is built from TRBV5-5 and TRBJ1-1, with D uncertain. Germline values: CDR1 SGHKS, CDR2 YYEKEE (reference sequence). Trimming pared 4 bases from V and 1 base from J, leaving 8 bases between. The CDR3 consists of 13 residues. CDR3 DNA: TGTGCCAGCAGCAGATACACGAACACTGAAGCTTTCTTT. Translation: CASSRYTNTEAFF. The variable domain in full, with the rest retrieved from reference TRBV5-5 and TRBJ1-1, is DAGVTQSPTHLIKTRGQQVTLRCSPISGHKSVSWYQQVLGQGPQFIFQYYEKEERGRGNFPDRFSARQFPNYSSELNVNALLLGDSALYLCASSRYTNTEAFFGQGTRLTVV.

This chain connects TRBV24-1 to TRBJ2-1; D call uncertain. The CDR3 length is 13 residues. CDR1 and CDR2 from the germline V gene are KGHDR and SFDVKD. Between the trimmed V and J ends, which lost 5 bases and 8 bases, there was a span of 12 bases. CDR3 nucleotides: TGTGCCACCAGTGGCCTTACTACGGATGAGCAGTTCTTC. Protein: CATSGLTTDEQFF.

This clonotype was seen at least ten times. The rearrangement joins TRBV6-5 to TRBJ2-7, with 11 positions matching TRBD2. V shed 6 bases and J 3 bases; nucleotides not matched to a gene: 13. CDR3 length: 17 amino acids. CDR1 MNHEY and CDR2 SVGAGI come from the germline V gene. The CDR3 bases are TGTGCCAGCAGCCGTCGGGGAATAGCGGGAGGGGACTACGAGCAGTACTTC. Translation gives CASSRRGIAGGDYEQYF.

This clonotype was seen more than once but under ten times. The CDR3 loop reads CASSVGVEASYNSPLHF. The CDR3 DNA reads as TGTGCCAGCAGCGTTGGTGTCGAAGCCTCCTATAATTCACCCCTCCACTTT. V gene TRBV9 combines with J gene TRBJ1-6; D is unclear. CDR1 and CDR2 (germline): SGDLS, YYNGEE. The CDR3 extends over 17 amino acids. Trimming removed 2 bases from V and 0 bases from J, with 12 bases in between.

This clonotype was detected only a few times. An end of the junction does not agree with germline; a read error may underlie this. The CDR3 bases are TGCTCCAGCAGCTCGGGGGGGACTAGCGGGAAAAATGAGCAGTTCTTC. It yields the protein CSSSSGGTSGKNEQFF. This chain links TRBV5-1 with TRBJ2-1; 13 bases map to TRBD2. In germline, CDR1 is SGHRS, CDR2 YFSETQ. This CDR3 is built from 16 residues.

This clonotype was observed many times. The CDR3: CASSTRDRADPYEQYF. CDR3 in DNA: TGTGCCAGCAGTACAAGGGACAGGGCGGACCCCTACGAGCAGTACTTC. V and J are TRBV7-2 and TRBJ2-7; 9 bases align to TRBD1. CDR3 length equals 16 residues. J was trimmed by 2 bases and V by 6 bases; bases with no gene match: 11. The germline V gene has CDR1 SGHTA and CDR2 FQGNSA.

In its sample, this clonotype was seen a few times. CDR3 residues: CASSSGRWGVGETQYF. The DNA for the CDR3 is TGTGCCAGCAGCTCTGGAAGGTGGGGGGTTGGGGAGACCCAGTACTTC. The rearrangement uses TRBV11-2 and TRBJ2-5; tentative D call: TRBD2 (6 bases). V gave up 4 bases and J gave up 5 bases, with 20 bases separating them. This CDR3 region has 16 residues. Germline V gene sequence: CDR1 SGHAT, CDR2 FQNNGV.

This clonotype was seen ten or more times. V is TRBV20-1 and J is TRBJ2-7; TRBD2 is a possible D gene (6 bases). The V end lost 3 bases, the J end lost 7 bases, and 16 bases lay between the germline ends. This CDR3 has 13 amino acids. Germline V lookup: CDR1 DFQATT, CDR2 SNEGSKA (reference sequence). The CDR3 protein is CSASSSRGGEQYF. The CDR3 bases are TGCAGTGCTAGCTCCTCTCGGGGAGGAGAGCAGTACTTC.

The CDR3 DNA reads as TGCGCCAGCAGCCGTCGACCGCTCGAAGGAGCTTTCTTT. Its translation is CASSRRPLEGAFF. The chain is built from TRBV5-1 and TRBJ1-1; D not certain. Germline assignment: CDR1 SGHRS and CDR2 YFSETQ. The CDR3 extends over 13 amino acids. Between the trimmed V and J ends, which lost 4 bases and 10 bases, there was a span of 17 bases.

Only a few counts were recorded for this clonotype. The V and J genes are TRBV6-6 and TRBJ1-5; D may be TRBD1 (6 bases). The CDR3 runs 15 residues. With 6 bases removed from V and 10 bases from J, the gap between germline ends came to 22 bases. Germline V CDR1 and CDR2: MNHNY, SVGAGI (reference sequence). Here the CDR3 reads CASSQAGAGRGPQHF. The CDR3 DNA is TGTGCCAGCAGCCAAGCGGGGGCGGGACGAGGACCCCAGCATTTT.

With regard to this clonotype: A much larger clone differs by one base, so this may be a read error. The conserved final phenylalanine or tryptophan is absent from the CDR3, which likely points to a read error. The V gene is TRBV7-9, the J gene TRBJ1-5; 9 bases align to TRBD1. The CDR3 extends over 15 amino acids. V was pared by 3 bases and J by 7 bases, with 7 bases of the junction left unmatched. The V gene's germline CDR1 is SEHNR and CDR2 FQNEAQ (reference sequence). CDR3 region: CASSLGTGPGQPQHV. The CDR3 DNA is TGTGCCAGCAGCTTGGGGACAGGGCCGGGGCAGCCCCAGCATGTT.

Remarks on this clonotype: At one boundary the junction diverges from the germline segment, which might be a read error. The rearrangement uses TRBV20-1 and TRBJ1-5; D perhaps matches TRBD1 (6 bases). Per germline, CDR1 DFQATT and CDR2 SNEGSKA (reference sequence). This CDR3 comprises 15 residues. The CDR3 sequence is CSALSPGFRGQPRHF. Here the CDR3 DNA reads TGCAGTGCGCTCTCCCCGGGATTCAGGGGTCAGCCCCGGCATTTT.

This clonotype was picked up a small number of times. The V and J genes are TRBV6-5 and TRBJ2-7; D not resolved. In germline, CDR1 is MNHEY, CDR2 SVGAGI. V dropped 7 bases and J dropped 6 bases, with 16 bases sitting between them. The CDR3 extends over 13 amino acids. The CDR3 sequence: CASTLSEMSEQYF. The CDR3 DNA is TGTGCCAGCACCCTCAGTGAGATGAGCGAGCAGTACTTC.

The V gene is TRBV29-1, the J gene TRBJ1-1, with TRBD1 matching 7 bases. The CDR3 contains 14 residues. V shed 1 base, J shed 8 bases, and the junction held 10 bases outside the gene matches. Germline lookup yields CDR1 SQVTM and CDR2 ANQGSEA. Here the CDR3 DNA reads TGCAGCGTTGAAGCAGGCGAGGGGGCAGCCGAAGCTTTCTTT. Its translation is CSVEAGEGAAEAFF.

A few counts support this clonotype. The chain is built from TRBV5-1 and TRBJ1-2, with 7 bases lining up with TRBD1. The CDR3 extends over 14 amino acids. Germline-derived CDR1 and CDR2 are SGHRS and YFSETQ. Trimming cost V 1 base and J 7 bases; bases outside gene matches: 7. In nucleotides, the CDR3 is TGCGCCAGCAGCTTGAGACAGGGTGGCGGTGGCTACACCTTC. Translated: CASSLRQGGGGYTF.